The next 4 T cell receptor beta chains were all read from a single sample in a study of identical twins. TCRdb independently ran MiXCR on the 5' RACE reads; one entry per CDR3 protein. The sample has more than 400,000 distinct CDR3 sequences; roughly 15% are singletons. This same sample was also part of a study on yellow fever vaccine responses in identical twins.

Specimen: CD4+ T cells sorted from blood. These receptor sequences come from a woman between 18 and 29 years old in good health.

This sequence joins TRBV2 and TRBJ1-2; perhaps TRBD1 as D (6 bases). The CDR3 runs to 14 residues. The germline V gene has CDR1 SNHLY and CDR2 FYNNEI. The V and J ends lost 4 bases and 2 bases respectively, with 11 bases between them. The CDR3 loop reads CASSGQGTNYGYTF. In nucleotides, the CDR3 is TGTGCCAGCAGTGGCCAGGGGACCAACTATGGCTACACCTTC.

This clonotype was seen a single time. V gene TRBV7-8 combines with J gene TRBJ2-5; D unclear. Per germline, CDR1 SGHVS and CDR2 FQNEAQ. The V gene lost 4 bases and the J gene lost 5 bases, with 14 bases spanning the gap. CDR3 length equals 14 residues. The DNA for the CDR3 is TGTGCCAGCAGCTCAAGAATCCCCCGGGAGACCCAGTACTTC. Translating gives CASSSRIPRETQYF.

With respect to this clonotype: One junction end does not reproduce the germline sequence, and a read error may be involved. The chain joins TRBV10-3 to TRBJ2-2; the D gene is possibly TRBD2 (6 bases). The CDR3 consists of 13 residues. Germline V CDR1 and CDR2: ENHRY, SYGVKD. This chain's CDR3 is CANSGGYNGELFF. In nucleotides, the CDR3 is TGTGCCAACAGTGGGGGGTACAACGGGGAGCTGTTTTTT.

The V call is TRBV29-1, the J call TRBJ1-1; D is uncertain. Germline loops: CDR1 SQVTM, CDR2 ANQGSEA. Trimming removed 7 bases from V and 0 bases from J, with 9 bases in between. The CDR3 runs 12 residues. CDR3 DNA sequence: TGCAGCGGTCGGACGGTGAACACTGAAGCTTTCTTT. It specifies CSGRTVNTEAFF. The full variable domain, rest sourced from reference TRBV29-1 and TRBJ1-1, is SAVISQKPSRDICQRGTSLTIQCQVDSQVTMMFWYRQQPGQSLTLIATANQGSEATYESGFVIDKFPISRPNLTFSTLTVSNMSPEDSSIYLCSGRTVNTEAFFGQGTRLTVV.